Sequencing of this T cell receptor beta chain was carried out in a study of shared clonotypes between healthy human individuals. Study-level background: The composition of the donors was a couple of women and a few men aged 18 to 49.

Trimming took off 4 bases at V and 0 bases at J, with 4 bases between the two ends. Per the germline V gene, CDR1 is SGDLS and CDR2 is YYNGEE. The length of the CDR3 is 13 residues. This clone occurred once. Using immunoSEQ multiplex PCR, the repertoire was profiled, and TCRdb retains in-frame clones only, with some absent. The data hold a few hundred thousand clones, with more than 60% observed a single time. This receptor was obtained from a man aged 25-40 years in good health. Material: memory CD4+ T cells sorted from blood. The subset was: CD45RA-negative fraction. V and J are TRBV9 and TRBJ2-2, with D uncertain. CDR3 protein: CASSTANTGELFF. In nucleotides, the CDR3 is TGTGCCAGCAGCACAGCGAACACCGGGGAGCTGTTTTTT.